This record looks at one T cell receptor (beta chain) sequence and its context. Its antigen is not identified. These data are taken from a study of shared clonotypes between healthy human individuals. Overall study results and limits: The genetic and exposure-history diversity represented was limited by few donors.

Here immunoSEQ multiplex PCR was the method, and the copy in TCRdb shows in-frame clones only, minus some. Altogether 520,000 or so clones are present, 75% to 85% being singletons, with the ten largest covering 10% to 15%. The length of the CDR3 is 15 residues. Germline loops: CDR1 MNHEY, CDR2 SMNVEV (reference sequence). Trimming removed 0 bases from V and 2 bases from J, with 11 bases in between. The donors, healthy adults who were HIV-negative, had experienced no recent acute infections or vaccinations. The donor cohort consisted entirely of Caucasian adults residing in Nashville, Tennessee. The clonotype originates from a woman aged 40 to 50 in good health. Some clones in this sample may be carry-over from other donors' samples. The genes are TRBV27 and TRBJ2-7, with D tentatively TRBD2 (7 bases). Specimen: PBMCs. CDR3 DNA: TGTGCCAGCAGTTTATCAGGGGGGGTTCCCTACGAGCAGTACTTC. Protein product: CASSLSGGVPYEQYF.